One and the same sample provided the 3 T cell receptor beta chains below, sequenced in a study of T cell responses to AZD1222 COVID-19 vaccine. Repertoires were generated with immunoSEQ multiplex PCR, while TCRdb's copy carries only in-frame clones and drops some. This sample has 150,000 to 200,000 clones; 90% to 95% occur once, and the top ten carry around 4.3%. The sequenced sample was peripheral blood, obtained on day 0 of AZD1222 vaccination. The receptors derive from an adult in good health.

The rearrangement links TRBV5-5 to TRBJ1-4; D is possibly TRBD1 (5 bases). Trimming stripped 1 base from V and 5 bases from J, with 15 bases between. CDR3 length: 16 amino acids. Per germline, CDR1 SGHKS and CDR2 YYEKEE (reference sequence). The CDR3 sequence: CASSLRQPALNEKLFF. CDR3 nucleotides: TGTGCCAGCAGCTTGCGACAGCCGGCCTTAAATGAAAAACTGTTTTTT.

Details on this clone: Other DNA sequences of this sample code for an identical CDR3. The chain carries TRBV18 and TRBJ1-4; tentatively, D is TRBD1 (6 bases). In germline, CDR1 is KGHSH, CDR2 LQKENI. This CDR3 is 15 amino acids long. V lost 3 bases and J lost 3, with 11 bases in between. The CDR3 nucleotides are TGTGCCAGCTCACCGCGACAGGCACCTAATGAAAAACTGTTTTTT. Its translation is CASSPRQAPNEKLFF.

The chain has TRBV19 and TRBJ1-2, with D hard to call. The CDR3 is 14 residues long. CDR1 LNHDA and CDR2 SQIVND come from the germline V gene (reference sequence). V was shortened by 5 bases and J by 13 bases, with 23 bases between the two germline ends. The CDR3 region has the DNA TGTGCCAGTAGTCTCGCGAGTGGGAATGTATATAGCACCTTC. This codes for CASSLASGNVYSTF.